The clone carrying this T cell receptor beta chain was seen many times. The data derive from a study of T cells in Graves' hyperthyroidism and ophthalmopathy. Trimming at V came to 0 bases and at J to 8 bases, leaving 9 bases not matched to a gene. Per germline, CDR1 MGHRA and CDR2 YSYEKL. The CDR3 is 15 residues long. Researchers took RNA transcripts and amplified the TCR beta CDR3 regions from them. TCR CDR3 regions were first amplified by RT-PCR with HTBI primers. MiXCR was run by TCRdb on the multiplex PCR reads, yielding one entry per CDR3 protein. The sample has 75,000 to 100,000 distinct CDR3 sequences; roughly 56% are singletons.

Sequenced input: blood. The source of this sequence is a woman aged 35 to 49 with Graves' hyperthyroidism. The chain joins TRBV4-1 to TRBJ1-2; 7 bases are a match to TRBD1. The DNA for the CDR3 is TGCGCCAGCAGCCAAGAAGACAGGGATGGTTTCGGCTACACCTTC. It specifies CASSQEDRDGFGYTF.